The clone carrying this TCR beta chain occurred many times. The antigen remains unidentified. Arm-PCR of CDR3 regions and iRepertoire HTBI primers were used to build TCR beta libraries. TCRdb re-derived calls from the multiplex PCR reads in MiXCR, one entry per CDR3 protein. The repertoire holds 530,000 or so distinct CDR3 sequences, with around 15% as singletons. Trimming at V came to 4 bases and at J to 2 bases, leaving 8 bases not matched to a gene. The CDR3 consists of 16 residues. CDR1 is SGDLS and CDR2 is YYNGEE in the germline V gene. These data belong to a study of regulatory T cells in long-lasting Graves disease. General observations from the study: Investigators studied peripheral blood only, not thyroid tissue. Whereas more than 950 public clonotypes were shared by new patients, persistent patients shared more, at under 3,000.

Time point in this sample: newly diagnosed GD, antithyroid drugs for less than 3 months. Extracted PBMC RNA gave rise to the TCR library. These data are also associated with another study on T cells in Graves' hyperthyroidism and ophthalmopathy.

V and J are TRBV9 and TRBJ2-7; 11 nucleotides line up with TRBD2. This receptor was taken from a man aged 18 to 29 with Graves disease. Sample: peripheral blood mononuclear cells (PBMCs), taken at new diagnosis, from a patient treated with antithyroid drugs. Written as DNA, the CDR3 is TGTGCCAGCAGCCCCCCGACTAGCGGGAAGACCTACGAGCAGTACTTC. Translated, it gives CASSPPTSGKTYEQYF.